The source of this TCR beta chain is a study of human thymus T cells. Study-wide results and limits: Related work showed strongly overlapping thymic repertoires across unrelated individuals.

Germline V gene sequence: CDR1 LGHNA, CDR2 YNFKEQ. V dropped 4 bases and J dropped 2 bases, with 23 bases sitting between them. The CDR3 contains 19 residues. Thymic tissue was derived from resections collected during corrective heart surgery. Infants, healthy and Finnish, who were having corrective surgery for congenital heart defects served as donors. This clone was observed a single time. Its antigen is unknown. The table came from immunoSEQ multiplex PCR; TCRdb's copy has only in-frame clones and leaves some out. The sample yields about 130,000 clones, 90% to 95% seen once. The genes are TRBV4-2 and TRBJ2-2, with D perhaps TRBD2 (5 bases). The sequenced sample was thymus tissue. The sequence derives from a boy under two years old with a congenital heart defect but otherwise immunologically healthy. The CDR3 nucleotides are TGTGCCAGCAGCCCACTTCATCCTAGCATTAAGGAAAACACCGGGGAGCTGTTTTTT. This encodes CASSPLHPSIKENTGELFF.